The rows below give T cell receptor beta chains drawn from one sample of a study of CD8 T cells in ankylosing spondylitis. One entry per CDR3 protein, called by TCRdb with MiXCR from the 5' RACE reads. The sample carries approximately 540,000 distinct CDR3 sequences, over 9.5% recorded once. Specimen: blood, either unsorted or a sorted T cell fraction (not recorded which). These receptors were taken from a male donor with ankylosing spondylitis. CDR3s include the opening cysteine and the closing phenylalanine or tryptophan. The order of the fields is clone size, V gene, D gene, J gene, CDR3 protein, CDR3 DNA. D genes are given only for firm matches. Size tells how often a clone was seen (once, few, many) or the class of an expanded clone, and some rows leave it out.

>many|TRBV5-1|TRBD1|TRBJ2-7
CASSFAGGEGYF
TGCGCCAGCAGCTTCGCAGGGGGCGAAGGGTACTTC
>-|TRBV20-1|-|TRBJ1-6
CSAGGFHNSPLHF
TGCAGTGCTGGTGGGTTTCATAATTCACCCCTCCACTTT
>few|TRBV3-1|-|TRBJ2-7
CASSHPWGSYEQYF
TGTGCCAGCAGCCACCCTTGGGGGTCCTACGAGCAGTACTTC
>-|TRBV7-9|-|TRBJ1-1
CASSLPGPNTEAFF
TGTGCCAGCAGCTTACCGGGCCCTAACACTGAAGCTTTCTTT
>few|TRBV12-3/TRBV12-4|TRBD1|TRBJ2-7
CASSLGTGGDEQYF
TGTGCCAGCAGTTTAGGAACAGGGGGCGACGAGCAGTACTTC
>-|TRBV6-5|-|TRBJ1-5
CASSYSAENQPQHF
TGTGCCAGCAGTTACTCGGCGGAAAATCAGCCCCAGCATTTT
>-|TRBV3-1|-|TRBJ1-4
CASSQEYRPGEKLFF
TGTGCCAGCAGCCAAGAATACCGCCCGGGGGAAAAACTGTTTTTT
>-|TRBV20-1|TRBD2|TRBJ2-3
CSAEAGLTDTQYF
TGCAGTGCCGAAGCGGGACTCACAGATACGCAGTATTTT
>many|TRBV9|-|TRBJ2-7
CASSVADSGAHSYEQYF
TGTGCCAGCAGCGTAGCTGACTCGGGAGCTCACTCCTACGAGCAGTACTTC
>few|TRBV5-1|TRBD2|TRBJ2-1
CASSLDLAVEQFF
TGCGCCAGCAGCTTGGATCTAGCGGTTGAGCAGTTCTTC
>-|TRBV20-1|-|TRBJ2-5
CSGGADQETQYF
TGCAGCGGGGGAGCGGACCAAGAGACCCAGTACTTC
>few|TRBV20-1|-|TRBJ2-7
CSARGTSSYEQYF
TGCAGTGCTAGAGGGACTTCCTCCTACGAGCAGTACTTC
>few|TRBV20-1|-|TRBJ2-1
CSARASTSYNEQFF
TGCAGTGCCCGGGCCTCCACCTCCTACAATGAGCAGTTCTTC
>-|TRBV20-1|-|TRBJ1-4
CSAHQGTNEKLFF
TGCAGTGCTCACCAGGGGACTAATGAAAAACTGTTTTTT
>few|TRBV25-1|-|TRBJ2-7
CASSVSAGAEQYF
TGTGCCAGCAGTGTCAGTGCCGGAGCCGAGCAGTACTTC
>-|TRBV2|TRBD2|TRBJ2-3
CASSQRGLAGGPLDTQYF
TGTGCCAGCAGCCAGAGGGGACTAGCGGGAGGGCCATTAGATACGCAGTATTTT
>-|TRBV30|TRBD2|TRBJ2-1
CACPRPLSGGLNEQFF
TGTGCCTGTCCTAGACCCCTCAGCGGGGGGCTCAATGAGCAGTTCTTC
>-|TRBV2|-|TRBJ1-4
CASILSEKLFF
TGTGCCAGCATACTAAGTGAAAAACTGTTTTTT
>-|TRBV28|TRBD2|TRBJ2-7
CASSAPGLADYEQYF
TGTGCCAGCAGTGCACCGGGACTAGCAGATTACGAGCAGTACTTC
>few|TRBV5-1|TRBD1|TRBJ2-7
CASTGGISYEQYF
TGCGCCAGCACAGGGGGTATTTCCTACGAGCAGTACTTC
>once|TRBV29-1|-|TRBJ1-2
CSVGVEGTAGYTF
TGCAGCGTTGGAGTTGAGGGGACCGCAGGCTACACCTTC
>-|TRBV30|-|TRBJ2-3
CAWSSPRLTDTQYF
TGTGCCTGGAGTTCCCCGAGACTCACAGATACGCAGTATTTT
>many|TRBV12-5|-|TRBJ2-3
CASGLVGTDTQYF
TGTGCTAGTGGTTTGGTGGGCACAGATACGCAGTATTTT
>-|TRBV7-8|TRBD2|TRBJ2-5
CASSRDGGPSGSGYQETQYF
TGTGCCAGCAGCCGGGACGGGGGGCCTAGCGGGAGTGGGTACCAAGAGACCCAGTACTTC
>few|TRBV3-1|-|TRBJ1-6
CASSHNSPLHF
TGTGCCAGCAGCCACAATTCACCCCTCCACTTT
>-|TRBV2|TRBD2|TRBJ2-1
CASSVREPSYNEQFF
TGTGCCAGCAGTGTGCGGGAGCCCTCCTACAATGAGCAGTTCTTC
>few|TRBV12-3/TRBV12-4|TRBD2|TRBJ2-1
CASRRLAVYEQFF
TGTGCCAGCAGAAGACTAGCTGTGTATGAGCAGTTCTTC